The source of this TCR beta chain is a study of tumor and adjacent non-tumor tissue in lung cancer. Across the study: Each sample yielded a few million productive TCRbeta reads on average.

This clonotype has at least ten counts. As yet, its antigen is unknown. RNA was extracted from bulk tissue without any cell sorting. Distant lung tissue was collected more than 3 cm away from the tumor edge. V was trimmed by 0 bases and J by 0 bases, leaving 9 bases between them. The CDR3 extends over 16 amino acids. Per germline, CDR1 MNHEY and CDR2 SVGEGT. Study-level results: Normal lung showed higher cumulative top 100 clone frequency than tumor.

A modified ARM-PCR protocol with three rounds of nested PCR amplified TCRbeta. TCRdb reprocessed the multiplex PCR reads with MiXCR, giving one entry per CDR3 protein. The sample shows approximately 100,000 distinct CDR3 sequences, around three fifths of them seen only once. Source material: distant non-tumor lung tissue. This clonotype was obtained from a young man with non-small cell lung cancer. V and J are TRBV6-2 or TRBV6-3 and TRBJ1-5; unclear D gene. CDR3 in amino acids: CASSYSRDSSNQPQHF. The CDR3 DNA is TGTGCCAGCAGTTACTCGAGAGACTCTAGCAATCAGCCCCAGCATTTT.